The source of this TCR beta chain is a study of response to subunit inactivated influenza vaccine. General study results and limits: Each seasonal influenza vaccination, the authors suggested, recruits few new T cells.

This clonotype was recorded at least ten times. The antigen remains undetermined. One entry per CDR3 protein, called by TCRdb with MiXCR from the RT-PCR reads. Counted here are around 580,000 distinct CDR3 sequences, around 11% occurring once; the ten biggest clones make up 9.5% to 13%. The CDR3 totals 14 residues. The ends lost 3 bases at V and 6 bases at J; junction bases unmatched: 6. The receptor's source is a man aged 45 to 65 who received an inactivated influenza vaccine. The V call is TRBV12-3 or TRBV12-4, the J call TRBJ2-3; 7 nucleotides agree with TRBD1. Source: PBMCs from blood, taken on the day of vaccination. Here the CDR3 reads CASSLDRTTDTQYF. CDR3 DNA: TGTGCCAGCAGTTTGGACAGGACGACGGATACGCAGTATTTT.